The 27 T cell receptor beta chains below were found in one sample sequenced in a study of siplizumab effects on memory and regulatory T cells (dated by TCRdb to the late 2010s). The library was produced with the immunoSEQ multiplex PCR assay. TCRdb's version of the immuneACCESS table is confined to in-frame rearrangements and falls short of the full clone set. An unresolved V gene accounts for under half of the shortfall where checked; the remainder is of unknown origin. In this sample the table shows about 100,000 clones, 93% of which occur a single time. 0.55% to 0.8% of the sample comes from the top ten. Sample: Tregs sorted from blood. The receptors originated from a human donor in good health.

Concerning this clone itself: Mismatch with germline at one junction end may stem from a read error. The chain is built from TRBV6-1 and TRBJ1-2, with D possibly matching TRBD1 (6 bases). This CDR3 spans 13 amino acids. The V gene's germline CDR1 is MNHNS and CDR2 SASEGT. The CDR3, as DNA: TGTGCCAGCAGTCAAGCAGGGGTCTATGGCTACACCTTC. This translates into CASSQAGVYGYTF.

This chain uses TRBV5-4 with TRBJ1-3; D gene unclear. The germline gives CDR1 SGHNT, CDR2 YYREEE (reference sequence). The CDR3 sequence is 14 residues long. Trimming took off 4 bases at V and 0 bases at J, with 8 bases between the two ends. CDR3 region: CASSDPHSGNTIYF. The CDR3 nucleotides are TGTGCCAGCAGCGATCCCCACTCTGGAAACACCATATATTTT.

This chain connects TRBV5-1 to TRBJ1-2; D gene unclear. The CDR3 has 13 amino acids. The V end was cut by 0 bases, the J end by 7 bases, with 10 bases between. The germline V gene encodes CDR1 SGHRS and CDR2 YFSETQ. CDR3 DNA: TGCGCCAGCAGCTTGGTAGTAACGGGTGGCTACACCTTC. This encodes CASSLVVTGGYTF. The full variable domain, with the rest looked up from reference TRBV5-1 and TRBJ1-2, is KAGVTQTPRYLIKTRGQQVTLSCSPISGHRSVSWYQQTPGQGLQFLFEYFSETQRNKGNFPGRFSGRQFSNSRSEMNVSTLELGDSALYLCASSLVVTGGYTFGSGTRLTVV.

The gene calls are TRBV10-2 and TRBJ2-1, with D perhaps TRBD2 (7 bases). The CDR3 loop spans 11 amino acids. The ends were cut back, 6 bases at V and 10 bases at J, with 10 bases in the middle. CDR1 is WSHSY and CDR2 is SAAADI in the germline V gene. The DNA of the CDR3 is TGCGCCAGCAGGAGGGGGGGGGAGCAGTTCTTC. It specifies CASRRGGEQFF.

V and J are TRBV5-1 and TRBJ2-2, with TRBD1 matching over 10 bases. The ends lost 4 bases at V and 2 bases at J; junction bases unmatched: 5. The germline gives CDR1 SGHRS, CDR2 YFSETQ. The CDR3 is made up of 16 amino acids. CDR3 sequence: CASSIRDRGNTGELFF. As DNA, the CDR3 is TGCGCCAGCAGCATACGGGACAGGGGCAACACCGGGGAGCTGTTTTTT.

The chain carries TRBV7-9 and TRBJ1-2; TRBD1 matches 7 bases. Looked up from germline, CDR1 is SEHNR and CDR2 is FQNEAQ (reference sequence). The CDR3 has 12 residues. The J segment lost 6 bases and the V segment lost 5 bases, leaving 3 bases of the junction unmatched. The CDR3 sequence: CASSATGDGYTF. CDR3 in DNA: TGTGCCAGCAGCGCTACAGGGGATGGCTACACCTTC.

This chain connects TRBV15 to TRBJ1-2; TRBD1 is a possible D gene (5 bases). Germline lookup yields CDR1 LNHNV and CDR2 YYDKDF (reference sequence). The ends were cut back, 2 bases at V and 4 bases at J, with 8 bases in the middle. The CDR3 runs to 13 residues. In DNA form, the CDR3 reads TGTGCCACCAGCAGAAGGGGCAGCTATGGCTACACCTTC. This sequence encodes CATSRRGSYGYTF.

The J gene is TRBJ1-2, the V gene TRBV6-1; D not resolved. Germline assignment: CDR1 MNHNS and CDR2 SASEGT. The CDR3 spans 12 residues. Trimming stripped 3 bases from V and 4 bases from J, with 6 bases between. The CDR3 DNA reads as TGTGCCAGCAGTGATGGTCTCTATGGCTACACCTTC. Translation: CASSDGLYGYTF.

This clone has only one observation. The rearrangement joins TRBV6-1 to TRBJ2-1; 15 bases align to TRBD2. Per the germline V gene, CDR1 is MNHNS and CDR2 is SASEGT. J lost 7 bases, V lost 7 bases, and 5 bases had no gene match. The CDR3 totals 15 residues. The CDR3 DNA follows: TGTGCCAGCAAGGGGACTAGCGGGGGGATAAATGAGCAGTTCTTC. Amino acids: CASKGTSGGINEQFF.

The CDR3 bases are TGTGCCAGCCAAGCCAATTTCTACGAGCAGTACTTC. Its protein is CASQANFYEQYF. The chain recombines TRBV2 with TRBJ2-7, with unresolved D. The germline gives CDR1 SNHLY, CDR2 FYNNEI. The CDR3 loop spans 12 amino acids. The V end lost 8 bases, the J end lost 3 bases, and 11 bases lay between the germline ends.

The rearrangement joins TRBV10-3 to TRBJ2-1; the D is unclear. The CDR3 runs 14 residues. Germline V gene data show CDR1 as ENHRY and CDR2 as SYGVKD. Between the trimmed V and J ends, which lost 0 bases and 6 bases, there was a span of 9 bases. The CDR3 DNA follows: TGTGCCATCAGTGAGTCAAAGAAGGGCAATGAGCAGTTCTTC. Its protein product is CAISESKKGNEQFF.

This chain uses TRBV5-1 with TRBJ2-7; the D gene is possibly TRBD1 (5 bases). The CDR3 sequence is 14 residues long. Germline lookup yields CDR1 SGHRS and CDR2 YFSETQ. V lost 0 bases and J lost 4, with 11 bases in between. In nucleotides, the CDR3 is TGCGCCAGCAGCTTGGATCCAGGGTATTACGAGCAGTACTTC. It specifies CASSLDPGYYEQYF.

A few counts support this clone. The V and J genes are TRBV10-3 and TRBJ1-1, with unresolved D. The CDR3 is 13 residues long. CDR1 and CDR2 (germline): ENHRY, SYGVKD. The V gene lost 4 bases and the J gene lost 2 bases, with 8 bases spanning the gap. The CDR3 reads CAISVVVNTEAFF. CDR3 DNA sequence: TGTGCCATCAGTGTGGTTGTAAACACTGAAGCTTTCTTT.

V and J are TRBV27 and TRBJ1-1; D is uncertain. The CDR3 loop spans 14 amino acids. The germline V and J ends were trimmed by 3 bases and 1 base, with 9 bases remaining between them. Germline lookup yields CDR1 MNHEY and CDR2 SMNVEV (reference sequence). The CDR3 loop reads CASSFHGQNTEAFF. CDR3 in DNA: TGTGCCAGCAGTTTTCACGGCCAGAACACTGAAGCTTTCTTT.

This chain joins TRBV7-6 and TRBJ1-1, with D hard to call. The CDR3 is 16 amino acids. Germline V lookup: CDR1 SGHVS, CDR2 FNYEAQ. Between the trimmed V and J ends, which lost 1 base and 1 base, there was a span of 13 bases. As DNA, the CDR3 is TGTGCCAGCAGCTTAGGGTTCGGACGGAGGAACACTGAAGCTTTCTTT. Residues: CASSLGFGRRNTEAFF.

The chain uses TRBV4-1 and TRBJ2-1; TRBD2 aligns across 10 bases. V lost 0 bases and J lost 0; bases outside the gene matches: 2. The CDR3 totals 17 residues. Germline CDR1 MGHRA, CDR2 YSYEKL. The CDR3 coding sequence is TGCGCCAGCAGCCAAGATACTAGCGGGATCTCCTACAATGAGCAGTTCTTC. Protein: CASSQDTSGISYNEQFF.

The genes are TRBV14 and TRBJ2-1, with D maybe TRBD2 (5 bases). Germline lookup yields CDR1 SGHDN and CDR2 FVKESK. The CDR3 spans 16 residues. The germline V and J ends were trimmed by 4 bases and 2 bases, with 15 bases remaining between them. This chain's CDR3 is CASSPLARGPYNEQFF. The CDR3 DNA sequence: TGTGCCAGCAGCCCCTTAGCGCGAGGGCCCTACAATGAGCAGTTCTTC.

The chain links TRBV30 to TRBJ2-2; maybe TRBD2 (6 bases). The CDR3 runs 13 residues. The germline gives CDR1 GTSNPN, CDR2 SVGIG (reference sequence). The V end was cut by 4 bases, the J end by 7 bases, with 13 bases between. The CDR3, as DNA: TGTGCCTGGACACTAGCCGGGGGCGGGGAGCTGTTTTTT. This codes for CAWTLAGGGELFF.

This chain connects TRBV6-1 to TRBJ2-3; 7 nucleotides align to TRBD1. The V and J ends lost 4 bases and 5 bases, in that order; junction bases with no gene match: 9. This CDR3 contains 15 residues. Germline lookup yields CDR1 MNHNS and CDR2 SASEGT. CDR3 sequence: CASSALDREGDTQYF. In nucleotides, the CDR3 is TGTGCCAGCAGTGCGTTAGACAGGGAAGGAGATACGCAGTATTTT.

V and J are TRBV19 and TRBJ1-2; 12 nucleotides line up with TRBD1. The CDR3 is made up of 14 amino acids. From germline, CDR1 is LNHDA and CDR2 SQIVND (reference sequence). V dropped 5 bases and J dropped 7; count of bases not matched to a gene: 5. CDR3 nucleotide sequence: TGTGCCAGTAGTGCGGGACAGGGGGCTCGTGGCTACACCTTC. The encoded protein is CASSAGQGARGYTF.

This chain joins TRBV6-1 and TRBJ1-2, with D maybe TRBD1 (6 bases). Germline V gene lookup returns CDR1 MNHNS and CDR2 SASEGT. The V end was cut by 5 bases, the J end by 2 bases, with 15 bases between. The CDR3 is 15 residues long. The CDR3 DNA reads TGTGCCAGCAGTTTACAACCCCAGGGGAACTATGGCTACACCTTC. Translating it yields CASSLQPQGNYGYTF.

The genes are TRBV4-1 and TRBJ1-1, with D perhaps TRBD1 (5 bases). Trimming left V 0 bases short and J 2 bases short, with 7 bases between. Per the germline V gene, CDR1 is MGHRA and CDR2 is YSYEKL. CDR3 length: 14 residues. The CDR3 loop is CASSQDRVNTEAFF. The CDR3 region has the DNA TGCGCCAGCAGCCAAGACAGGGTAAACACTGAAGCTTTCTTT.

The CDR3 DNA follows: TGTGCCAGCAGAACGGACAGCAGTCATGAGCAGTTCTTC. It specifies CASRTDSSHEQFF. This chain joins TRBV7-9 and TRBJ2-1; tentative D call: TRBD1 (6 bases). Germline CDR1 and CDR2: SEHNR and FQNEAQ (reference sequence). Trimming pared 6 bases from V and 8 bases from J, leaving 14 bases between. The CDR3 totals 13 residues.

The chain recombines TRBV4-2 with TRBJ1-2; D is unresolved. The CDR3 has 12 residues. The ends were cut back, 4 bases at V and 8 bases at J, with 11 bases in the middle. CDR1 and CDR2 from the germline V gene are LGHNA and YNFKEQ. This CDR3 is CASSLTAGGYTF. For the CDR3, the DNA is TGTGCCAGCAGCCTGACTGCGGGAGGCTACACCTTC.

This chain uses TRBV7-9 with TRBJ1-1; 8 positions match TRBD1. The CDR3 sequence is 13 residues long. The V and J ends lost 4 bases and 5 bases, in that order; junction bases with no gene match: 3. Per germline, CDR1 SEHNR and CDR2 FQNEAQ (reference sequence). CDR3 DNA: TGTGCCAGCAGCTCGGACAGGGTAACTGAAGCTTTCTTT. It translates to CASSSDRVTEAFF.

CDR3 nucleotides: TGTGCCAGCAGCTTCCCTAGCGGCTACAATGAGCAGTTCTTC. This sequence encodes CASSFPSGYNEQFF. The chain couples TRBV5-5 to TRBJ2-1; 7 bases are shared with TRBD2. Trimming removed 2 bases from V and 3 bases from J; junction bases left unmatched: 2. The CDR3 is 14 amino acids. Germline-derived CDR1 and CDR2 are SGHKS and YYEKEE (reference sequence).

This chain joins TRBV5-1 and TRBJ1-2; 7 positions agree with TRBD1. Germline V gives CDR1 SGHRS, CDR2 YFSETQ. V shed 5 bases and J 0 bases; nucleotides not matched to a gene: 7. The CDR3 extends over 15 amino acids. Written as DNA, the CDR3 is TGCGCCAGCAGTCCACAGACAGGGCCTAACTATGGCTACACCTTC. Its translation: CASSPQTGPNYGYTF.